These T cell receptor beta chains were read from a single sample in a study of blood T cell repertoires in COVID-19. Only in-frame clones appear in the TCRdb table, and some are missing; sequencing was by immunoSEQ multiplex PCR. The table has about 260,000 clones, around 88% seen once. The sequenced sample consisted of PBMCs or T cells enriched from blood (not recorded which). Source of these receptors: a woman in her 40s with acute COVID-19. Both conserved end residues are part of each CDR3. Fields, in order: D gene, clone size, J gene, V gene, CDR3 protein, CDR3 DNA. D genes are given only for firm matches. Clone size appears in some rows only: once, few, many, or a class for an expanded clone.

- | once | TRBJ1-2 | TRBV28 | CASKSGAAGDYGYTF | TGTGCCAGCAAATCAGGGGCGGCGGGGGATTATGGCTACACCTTC
- | - | TRBJ1-2 | TRBV6-5 | CASSYSRENYGYTF | TGTGCCAGCAGTTACTCGAGGGAGAACTATGGCTACACCTTC
TRBD1 | - | TRBJ1-1 | TRBV5-4 | CASSLKRGQKGMNTEAFF | TGTGCCAGCAGCTTGAAGAGGGGGCAAAAAGGCATGAACACTGAAGCTTTCTTT
- | - | TRBJ2-3 | TRBV7-9 | CASSPGTGGSTDTQYF | TGTGCCAGCAGCCCAGGGACCGGGGGTAGCACAGATACGCAGTATTTT
TRBD1 | once | TRBJ1-3 | TRBV30 | CAWGGQGASGNTIYF | TGTGCCTGGGGAGGACAGGGGGCGTCTGGAAACACCATATATTTT
TRBD1 | - | TRBJ2-1 | TRBV2 | CASGTVNDNEQFF | TGTGCCAGCGGGACAGTGAACGACAATGAGCAGTTCTTC
- | - | TRBJ1-2 | TRBV10-3 | CAIFSKGQGYGYTF | TGTGCCATCTTCTCGAAGGGGCAGGGCTATGGCTACACCTTC
- | - | TRBJ1-3 | TRBV19 | CASSSGNTIYF | TGTGCCAGTAGTTCGGGAAACACCATATATTTT
TRBD1 | - | TRBJ1-2 | TRBV19 | CASNGQGLLHGYTF | TGTGCCAGTAACGGACAGGGGCTCTTACATGGCTACACCTTC
TRBD2 | - | TRBJ2-3 | TRBV7-2 | CASSLSGSRTDTQYF | TGTGCCAGCAGCTTAAGCGGGAGCCGCACAGATACGCAGTATTTT
TRBD1 | - | TRBJ1-1 | TRBV27 | CASSLQGASWGEAFF | TGTGCCAGCAGTCTCCAGGGGGCCAGTTGGGGTGAAGCTTTCTTT
TRBD2 | few | TRBJ2-4 | TRBV27 | CASSSAGTSGKNIQYF | TGTGCCAGCAGTTCTGCCGGGACTAGCGGCAAAAACATTCAGTACTTC
- | - | TRBJ2-5 | TRBV5-1 | CASSFQGNGETQYF | TGCGCCAGCAGCTTTCAGGGGAATGGAGAGACCCAGTACTTC
TRBD1 | once | TRBJ2-5 | TRBV7-9 | CASSRGQQETQYF | TGTGCCAGCAGCCGGGGACAGCAAGAGACCCAGTACTTC
- | few | TRBJ1-4 | TRBV5-1 | CASSLAGSGEKLFF | TGCGCCAGCAGCTTGGCAGGGTCGGGTGAAAAACTGTTTTTT
TRBD1 | - | TRBJ1-3 | TRBV19 | CASSGTAGGNTIYF | TGTGCCAGTAGTGGGACAGCGGGTGGAAACACCATATATTTT
- | - | TRBJ1-1 | TRBV2 | CASSAHEGTEAFF | TGTGCCAGCAGTGCTCATGAGGGCACTGAAGCTTTCTTT
TRBD2 | - | TRBJ2-5 | TRBV3-1/TRBV3-2 | CASSQESLAGLQETQYF | TGTGCCAGCAGCCAAGAGTCCCTAGCGGGACTCCAAGAGACCCAGTACTTC
- | - | TRBJ1-1 | TRBV6-1 | CASSEGAWTEAFF | TGTGCCAGCAGTGAAGGGGCTTGGACTGAAGCTTTCTTT
- | - | TRBJ1-2 | TRBV2 | CASKPEDGYTF | TGTGCCAGCAAACCCGAGGATGGCTACACCTTC
- | - | TRBJ2-7 | TRBV6-5 | CASNRLAYEQYF | TGTGCCAGTAACAGGCTGGCCTACGAGCAGTACTTC
- | once | TRBJ1-1 | TRBV6-5 | CASSTRRENTEAFF | TGTGCCAGCAGTACACGCAGGGAGAACACTGAAGCTTTCTTT
- | - | TRBJ2-1 | TRBV9 | CASSVGLEQFF | TGTGCCAGCAGCGTAGGACTAGAGCAGTTCTTC
- | - | TRBJ1-6 | TRBV11-2 | CASSLTGSNSPLHF | TGTGCCAGCAGCCTCACAGGGAGTAATTCACCCCTCCACTTT
TRBD1 | - | TRBJ1-5 | TRBV5-6 | CASSVTGGVQPQHF | TGTGCCAGCAGCGTAACAGGGGGAGTTCAGCCCCAGCATTTT
- | - | TRBJ2-5 | TRBV7-8 | CASSFQGRAKETQYF | TGTGCCAGCAGCTTTCAGGGGAGGGCCAAAGAGACCCAGTACTTC
- | - | TRBJ2-6 | TRBV9 | CASSVGTGLLGANVLTF | TGTGCCAGCAGCGTAGGAACAGGGCTGTTGGGGGCCAACGTCCTGACTTTC
- | once | TRBJ2-2 | TRBV5-1 | CASSFSMNTGELFF | TGCGCCAGCAGCTTTTCAATGAACACCGGGGAGCTGTTTTTT
TRBD1 | - | TRBJ2-1 | TRBV9 | CASSPTGYSSYNEQFF | TGTGCCAGCAGTCCGACAGGGTATAGCTCCTACAATGAGCAGTTCTTC
- | - | TRBJ2-1 | TRBV10-3 | CAISGGGGTVHGDEQFF | TGTGCCATCAGTGGTGGGGGCGGGACAGTTCATGGTGATGAGCAGTTCTTC
- | - | TRBJ1-3 | TRBV29-1 | CSVVGGVPQGNTIYF | TGCAGCGTTGTGGGAGGGGTCCCGCAAGGAAACACCATATATTTT
- | - | TRBJ1-2 | TRBV6-5 | CASSYEAGAWYGYTF | TGTGCCAGCAGTTACGAAGCGGGGGCCTGGTATGGCTACACCTTC
- | - | TRBJ1-3 | TRBV10-1 | CASSPSYSGNTIYF | TGCGCCAGCAGTCCCTCTTACTCTGGAAACACCATATATTTT
- | - | TRBJ2-7 | TRBV28 | CASRRQTTYEQYF | TGTGCCAGCAGGCGGCAGACCACCTACGAGCAGTACTTC
- | - | TRBJ1-3 | TRBV9 | CASSVDDFTGNTIYF | TGTGCCAGCAGCGTAGACGACTTCACTGGAAACACCATATATTTT
- | - | TRBJ2-1 | TRBV15 | CATSKSRRDEQFF | TGTGCCACCAGCAAAAGCCGCCGGGATGAGCAGTTCTTC
TRBD2 | few | TRBJ2-3 | TRBV6-5 | CASSYVLAGRPDTQYF | TGTGCCAGCAGTTACGTCCTAGCGGGACGACCAGATACGCAGTATTTT
- | - | TRBJ2-7 | TRBV5-3 | CARSPPLLGTRPVFEQYF | TGTGCCAGAAGCCCACCCCTCCTCGGGACACGGCCGGTGTTCGAGCAGTACTTC
TRBD2 | - | TRBJ2-1 | TRBV18 | CASSPGLAGNEQFF | TGTGCCAGCTCACCGGGACTAGCGGGCAATGAGCAGTTCTTC
- | - | TRBJ2-3 | TRBV5-1 | CASSLVSSTDTQYF | TGCGCCAGCAGCTTGGTTAGCAGCACAGATACGCAGTATTTT